This T cell receptor (beta chain) appears in the sequencing data of a study of quantifying T cell responses using KT2 cells. Study-wide context: cDNA was made from DNase-treated RNA using alpha and beta constant primers.

Each cDNA got a UMI-containing oligo ligated at its 3' end. The first PCR ran three to four cycles with an equimolar RC1.1 and RC1.2 beta primer mix. TCRdb redid the calling of the UMI-ligation and nested PCR reads with MiXCR, one entry per CDR3 protein. Here the sample spans 25,000 to 35,000 distinct CDR3 sequences, about 7.3% being singletons. A few counts support this clonotype. Germline V CDR1 and CDR2: DFQATT, SNEGSKA (reference sequence). V was cut by 7 bases and J by 6 bases, with 19 bases left in between. The CDR3 totals 14 residues. The material sequenced was PBMCs spiked with cells of the T cell clone KT2. The clonotype originates from a human donor. This chain joins TRBV20-1 and TRBJ2-1, with D hard to call. In nucleotides, the CDR3 is TGCAGTGGACTCACTCCTCTTGGTCTCAATGAGCAGTTCTTC. Amino acids: CSGLTPLGLNEQFF.